These T cell receptor beta chains were read from a single sample in a study of tumor-infiltrating lymphocytes in primary liver carcinoma. TCRdb itself ran the multiplex PCR reads through MiXCR, one entry per CDR3 protein. The table lists fewer than 400,000 distinct CDR3 sequences, 50% to 60% of them singletons. Input material: peripheral blood. These TCRs come from a woman in her 30s with primary liver carcinoma and hepatitis B virus infection. Each CDR3 is given with its conserved first and last residue. The D gene is left open where the match is weak. Size values are once, few and many counts, or a class for expanded clones, and some rows have none.

cdr3_length d_call j_call v_call clone_size cdr3_aa cdr3_nt
16 . TRBJ2-1 TRBV10-2 . CVNREEGESSYNEQFF TGCGTCAACAGAGAAGAGGGGGAAAGCTCCTACAATGAGCAGTTCTTC
16 . TRBJ2-3 TRBV10-3 few CAISDLEEVSTDTQYF TGTGCCATCAGTGACTTGGAAGAAGTCAGCACAGATACGCAGTATTTT
15 . TRBJ2-2 TRBV11-2 . CGSSSRGRKSGELLF TGTGGCAGCAGCTCGAGAGGGAGGAAATCCGGGGAGCTGCTTTTT
15 . TRBJ2-3 TRBV11-2 . CDSSLGGPGTDTQYF TGTGACAGCAGCTTAGGGGGGCCGGGCACAGATACGCAGTATTTT
16 . TRBJ1-1 TRBV7-9 few CASIPTPGQMNTEAFF TGTGCCAGCATCCCTACCCCCGGACAGATGAACACTGAAGCTTTCTTT
18 TRBD2 TRBJ2-1 TRBV6-2/TRBV6-3 . CASSRLALDPSLGNEQFF TGTGCCAGCAGCAGACTAGCGCTAGATCCCTCTTTGGGCAATGAGCAGTTCTTC
14 . TRBJ2-5 TRBV7-9 . CASSLKGEREAQYF TGTGCCAGCAGCTTAAAGGGGGAACGAGAGGCCCAGTACTTC
14 . TRBJ1-2 TRBV7-9 . CASSFDSYIYGYTF TGTGCCAGCAGCTTCGACAGTTATATCTATGGCTACACCTTC
15 . TRBJ2-3 TRBV11-3 . CASSLDGGPTDTQYF TGTGCCAGCAGCTTAGATGGCGGGCCCACGGATACGCAGTATTTT
13 . TRBJ1-6 TRBV14 . CATSATYNSPLHF TGTGCCACTTCAGCTACATATAATTCACCCCTCCACTTT
15 . TRBJ2-7 TRBV11-2 . CASRLGAGSAYEQYF TGTGCCAGCCGCTTAGGGGCTGGGAGTGCCTACGAGCAGTACTTC
13 . TRBJ2-3 TRBV28 . CASSFFTRDTQYF TGTGCCAGCAGTTTTTTTACAAGGGATACGCAGTATTTT
15 TRBD1 TRBJ1-2 TRBV4-2 . CVSTQGGPGAGGYTF TGTGTCAGCACCCAAGGGGGCCCAGGGGCTGGTGGCTACACCTTC
17 . TRBJ2-7 TRBV11-1 many CASSLVQFGPTSYEQYF TGTGCCAGCAGCTTAGTCCAGTTTGGCCCCACATCCTACGAGCAGTACTTC
15 TRBD2 TRBJ2-2 TRBV7-9 . CTSSQTSGGTGELFF TGTACCAGTTCCCAGACTAGCGGAGGGACCGGGGAGCTGTTCTTT
16 . TRBJ2-6 TRBV5-4 . CASSHQLYSGANVLTF TGTGCCAGCAGCCACCAGCTGTACTCTGGGGCCAACGTCCTGACTTTC
15 . TRBJ2-2 TRBV28 few CASSKLGARTGELFF TGTGCCAGCAGCAAGCTAGGGGCGAGGACCGGGGAGCTGTTTTTT
15 TRBD1 TRBJ2-7 TRBV28 . CASNSVGQGVFEQYF TGTGCCAGCAACTCCGTGGGACAGGGGGTGTTCGAGCAGTACTTC
19 TRBD1 TRBJ2-2 TRBV11-2 . CASSLVGFRGQGPTEELFF TGTGCCAGCAGCTTAGTTGGGTTTCGGGGACAGGGACCCACCGAGGAGCTGTTTTTT
15 . TRBJ2-1 TRBV10-2 . CASRAGGSPYNEQFF TGCGCCAGCAGGGCAGGGGGGAGCCCCTACAATGAGCAGTTCTTC
14 . TRBJ2-1 TRBV11-2 . CASSSGMRNNEQFF TGTGCCAGCAGCTCGGGGATGCGAAACAACGAGCAGTTCTTC
11 . TRBJ1-1 TRBV30 few CAWSRYDEAFF TGTGCCTGGAGCAGATACGATGAAGCTTTCTTT
13 . TRBJ1-1 TRBV6-2/TRBV6-3 many CASSYPLGTEAFF TGTGCCAGCAGTTACCCGCTGGGAACTGAAGCTTTCTTT
13 . TRBJ2-1 TRBV28 . CANRRLAYNEQFF TGTGCCAACAGACGGCTAGCATACAATGAGCAGTTCTTC
15 . TRBJ2-5 TRBV7-8 . CASNSPQRARETQYF TGTGCCAGCAATTCGCCTCAGCGGGCCAGGGAGACCCAGTACTTC
16 TRBD2 TRBJ2-5 TRBV11-2 once CASSYSRGSGRETQYF TGTGCCAGCAGCTACTCCCGTGGTAGCGGGAGAGAGACCCAGTACTTC
16 . TRBJ1-6 TRBV5-4 . CASSRTGGTSYSPLHF TGTGCCAGCAGCCGAACCGGAGGGACTAGTTATTCACCCCTCCACTTT
16 . TRBJ2-7 TRBV6-1 many CASSEAGSSDTYEQYF TGTGCCAGCAGTGAAGCGGGTTCTAGCGACACCTACGAGCAGTACTTC
15 . TRBJ1-3 TRBV7-9 . CANSPGRSSGNTIYF TGTGCCAACAGCCCCGGACGGAGCTCTGGAAACACCATATATTTT
14 . TRBJ2-7 TRBV29-1 . CSVVLSSPPYEQHF TGCAGCGTTGTATTATCCAGCCCTCCCTACGAACAGCACTTC
13 . TRBJ2-7 TRBV11-2 . CASSLSERVQQYF TGTGCCAGCAGCTTAAGTGAGCGGGTCCAGCAGTACTTC